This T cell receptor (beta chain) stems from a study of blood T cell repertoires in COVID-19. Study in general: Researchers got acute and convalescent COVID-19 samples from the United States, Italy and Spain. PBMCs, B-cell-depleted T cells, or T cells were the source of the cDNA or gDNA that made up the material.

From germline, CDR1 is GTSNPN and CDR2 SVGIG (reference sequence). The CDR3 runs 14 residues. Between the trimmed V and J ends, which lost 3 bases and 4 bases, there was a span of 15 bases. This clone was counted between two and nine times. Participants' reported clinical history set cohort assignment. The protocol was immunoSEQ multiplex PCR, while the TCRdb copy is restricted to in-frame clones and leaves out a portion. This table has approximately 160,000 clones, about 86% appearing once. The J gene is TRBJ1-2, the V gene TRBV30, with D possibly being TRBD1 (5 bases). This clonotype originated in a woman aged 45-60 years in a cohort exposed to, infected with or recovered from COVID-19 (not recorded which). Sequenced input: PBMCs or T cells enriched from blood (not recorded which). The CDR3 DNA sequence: TGTGCCTGGAGCCTAGGGGCAGCCGGCTATGGCTACACCTTC. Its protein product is CAWSLGAAGYGYTF. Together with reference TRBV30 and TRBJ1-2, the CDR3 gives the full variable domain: SQTIHQWPATLVQPVGSPLSLECTVEGTSNPNLYWYRQAAGRGLQLLFYSVGIGQISSEVPQNLSASRPQDRQFILSSKKLLLSDSGFYLCAWSLGAAGYGYTFGSGTRLTVV.